Below, 25 T cell receptor beta chains from the same sample are listed, as sequenced in a study of shared T cell receptors in the human thymus. Sequenced by immunoSEQ multiplex PCR; TCRdb stores in-frame clones only, minus some. Among approximately 580,000 clones listed, around three quarters were seen once. The same sample was also studied in work on human thymus T cells.

Sequences were obtained from thymocytes. The receptors originated from a boy under two years old with a congenital heart defect.

The V call is TRBV27, the J call TRBJ1-1, with TRBD1 matching 9 bases. The V segment lost 5 bases and the J segment 0 bases; nucleotides outside the gene matches: 7. Germline values: CDR1 MNHEY, CDR2 SMNVEV (reference sequence). This CDR3 is built from 16 residues. This chain's CDR3 is CASSVSGQGMNTEAFF. CDR3 in DNA: TGTGCCAGCAGTGTTTCGGGACAGGGAATGAACACTGAAGCTTTCTTT.

The gene calls are TRBV7-9 and TRBJ2-5; 7 bases map to TRBD1. The junction had 9 bases not matched to a gene; V was cut back by 3 bases and J by 2 bases. This CDR3 has 16 residues. Looked up from germline, CDR1 is SEHNR and CDR2 is FQNEAQ (reference sequence). The CDR3 nucleotides read TGTGCCAGCAGCTTGCTAGGGACAGCACCTCAAGAGACCCAGTACTTC. Translated, it gives CASSLLGTAPQETQYF.

Here the CDR3 DNA reads TGCGCCAGCAGCCAAGAAGGCGGACAGCGGAACACTGAAGCTTTCTTT. It specifies CASSQEGGQRNTEAFF. This chain links TRBV4-3 with TRBJ1-1; D is perhaps TRBD1 (6 bases). Looked up from germline, CDR1 is LGHNA and CDR2 is YSLEER. Trimming shortened V by 0 bases and J by 1 base, and 12 bases separated the two germline ends. The CDR3 covers 16 residues.

The chain has TRBV27 and TRBJ2-5, with 7 positions matching TRBD1. The J call is in doubt because the DNA end fits TRBJ2-7 better. The CDR3 sequence is 13 residues long. CDR1 is MNHEY, CDR2 SMNVEV, per germline (reference sequence). CDR3 sequence (DNA): TGTGCCAGCAGCAGACAGGGAACCTACGAGCAGTACTTC. Its protein is CASSRQGTYEQYF.

This clone was observed a single time. For the CDR3, the DNA is TGTGCCAGCAGTCCCTTTAGCACAGATACGCAGTATTTT. Translating gives CASSPFSTDTQYF. V usage is TRBV27 and J usage is TRBJ2-3; D gene uncertain. The CDR3 consists of 13 residues. V dropped 5 bases and J dropped 0 bases, with 6 bases sitting between them. Germline lookup yields CDR1 MNHEY and CDR2 SMNVEV (reference sequence).

The chain couples TRBV5-1 to TRBJ1-5, with TRBD1 matching over 11 bases. The CDR3 runs 17 residues. V was pared by 3 bases and J by 0 bases, with 5 bases of the junction left unmatched. CDR1 is SGHRS and CDR2 is YFSETQ in the germline V gene. The DNA for the CDR3 is TGCGCCAGCAGCTCCCCGGACAGGGGGCTTAGCAATCAGCCCCAGCATTTT. Amino acid sequence: CASSSPDRGLSNQPQHF. The complete variable domain, with remaining parts taken from reference TRBV5-1 and TRBJ1-5, reads KAGVTQTPRYLIKTRGQQVTLSCSPISGHRSVSWYQQTPGQGLQFLFEYFSETQRNKGNFPGRFSGRQFSNSRSEMNVSTLELGDSALYLCASSSPDRGLSNQPQHFGDGTRLSIL.

This rearrangement joins TRBV7-9 to TRBJ1-1; D remains ambiguous. V dropped 6 bases and J dropped 3 bases, with 17 bases sitting between them. Germline V gene data show CDR1 as SEHNR and CDR2 as FQNEAQ (reference sequence). The CDR3 spans 15 residues. Here the CDR3 reads CASRDGRLRDTEAFF. The DNA for the CDR3 is TGTGCCAGCAGAGACGGTCGGTTGAGGGACACTGAAGCTTTCTTT.

This chain links TRBV6-5 with TRBJ1-1; the D is unclear. Germline CDR1 MNHEY, CDR2 SVGAGI. The CDR3 is 15 amino acids. Deletions cut 3 bases from V and 0 bases from J, with 11 bases between. CDR3 bases: TGTGCCAGCAGTTATTGGAGGAACATGAACACTGAAGCTTTCTTT. This translates into CASSYWRNMNTEAFF.

This clone appeared a single time. The chain links TRBV5-3 to TRBJ1-5; TRBD1 aligns across 8 bases. TRBV5-3 is known as an ORF, though its function is uncertain. J gave up 2 bases and V 6 bases, and 4 bases lay outside the gene matches. The CDR3 consists of 14 residues. The CDR3 region is CARKETGGNQPQHF. The CDR3, as DNA: TGTGCCAGAAAGGAGACAGGGGGCAATCAGCCCCAGCATTTT.

This clone was counted between two and nine times. The chain has TRBV28 and TRBJ1-5, with D perhaps TRBD1 (6 bases). The CDR3 is 15 residues long. Deletions cut 6 bases from V and 5 bases from J, with 17 bases between. Germline-derived CDR1 and CDR2 are MDHEN and SYDVKM. The CDR3 region has the DNA TGTGCCAGCAGGTCCGGACAGCCACCCCATCAGCCCCAGCATTTT. Translated: CASRSGQPPHQPQHF.

The chain employs TRBV6-5 and TRBJ2-7; D may be TRBD1 (6 bases). From germline, CDR1 is MNHEY and CDR2 SVGAGI. Trimming cost V 7 bases and J 1 base, with 17 bases left between them. The CDR3 contains 15 residues. The CDR3 nucleotides read TGTGCCAGCACCCTGGCTGCAGGGACATCCTACGAGCAGTACTTC. It specifies CASTLAAGTSYEQYF.

This clone came up once. The V gene is TRBV27, the J gene TRBJ2-7; 10 bases match TRBD2. The CDR3 totals 21 residues. Trimming removed 7 bases from V and 2 bases from J; junction bases left unmatched: 26. Germline-derived CDR1 and CDR2 are MNHEY and SMNVEV (reference sequence). The CDR3 sequence is CASMKSRAGGASGRGAYEQYF. CDR3 in DNA: TGTGCCAGCATGAAGTCAAGGGCAGGTGGGGCTAGCGGGAGAGGGGCCTACGAGCAGTACTTC.

The V and J genes are TRBV6-6 and TRBJ1-1; D not certain. The V end lost 5 bases, the J end lost 3 bases, and 16 bases lay between the germline ends. There are 15 residues in the CDR3. CDR1 and CDR2 (germline): MNHNY, SVGAGI (reference sequence). DNA of the CDR3: TGTGCCAGCAGTCTACCGGCCCTCAGGTACACTGAAGCTTTCTTT. Amino acids: CASSLPALRYTEAFF.

The chain is built from TRBV14 and TRBJ2-1, with 10 positions matching TRBD2. Per the germline V gene, CDR1 is SGHDN and CDR2 is FVKESK. V shed 7 bases, J shed 2 bases, and the junction held 11 bases outside the gene matches. The length of the CDR3 is 17 residues. Here the CDR3 DNA reads TGTGCCAGCAACCACGGGTGGAGCGGGAGGGCCTACAATGAGCAGTTCTTC. Amino acid sequence: CASNHGWSGRAYNEQFF. Full variable domain (rest looked up from reference TRBV14 and TRBJ2-1): EAGVTQFPSHSVIEKGQTVTLRCDPISGHDNLYWYRRVMGKEIKFLLHFVKESKQDESGMPNNRFLAERTGGTYSTLKVQPAELEDSGVYFCASNHGWSGRAYNEQFFGPGTRLTVL.

This clone was picked up one time. This chain joins TRBV30 and TRBJ2-1; a weak D match, TRBD1 (6 bases). The germline V gene encodes CDR1 GTSNPN and CDR2 SVGIG (reference sequence). The CDR3 runs 13 residues. The V end was cut by 4 bases, the J end by 1 base, with 8 bases between. The CDR3 nucleotides read TGTGCCTGGAAGGGGGATTCCTACAATGAGCAGTTCTTC. This sequence encodes CAWKGDSYNEQFF.

The genes are TRBV27 and TRBJ1-5, with unresolved D. CDR1 and CDR2 (germline): MNHEY, SMNVEV (reference sequence). Trimming cost V 7 bases and J 6 bases, with 13 bases left between them. The CDR3 runs to 13 residues. The CDR3 sequence: CASTLRAGQPQHF. CDR3 sequence (DNA): TGTGCCAGCACCCTTAGGGCGGGTCAGCCCCAGCATTTT.

This chain uses TRBV5-5 with TRBJ1-2; TRBD1 aligns across 10 bases. V was clipped by 5 bases and J by 8 bases; unmatched bases: 9. The CDR3 is 14 residues long. CDR1 is SGHKS and CDR2 is YYEKEE in the germline V gene (reference sequence). The DNA of the CDR3 is TGTGCCAGCAGACGTATGGGACAGGGGATCGGCTACACCTTC. This translates into CASRRMGQGIGYTF.

The chain combines TRBV7-9 with TRBJ2-5; maybe TRBD1 (6 bases). The DNA end lines up better with TRBJ2-7; the J call may be wrong. The CDR3 loop spans 12 amino acids. Germline loops: CDR1 SEHNR, CDR2 FQNEAQ (reference sequence). CDR3 residues: CASSSDRHEQYF. The CDR3 DNA follows: TGTGCCAGCAGCTCTGACAGGCACGAGCAGTACTTC.

This chain links TRBV5-8 with TRBJ2-5; possibly TRBD2 for D (5 bases). Germline loops: CDR1 SGHTS, CDR2 YDEGEE. V lost 3 bases and J lost 5, with 8 bases in between. This CDR3 is built from 12 residues. The CDR3 reads CASSWRMETQYF. The CDR3 nucleotides are TGTGCCAGCAGCTGGAGGATGGAGACCCAGTACTTC.

J is TRBJ1-5 and V is TRBV5-6; TRBD1 matches 12 bases. This CDR3 is 16 amino acids long. Germline CDR1 SGHDT, CDR2 YYEEEE. Germline trimming cut 4 bases from V and 6 bases from J; bases unmatched to any gene: 8. In nucleotides, the CDR3 is TGTGCCAGCAGCCCGGGGACAGGGGGCTGGGGTCAGCCCCAGCATTTT. It encodes CASSPGTGGWGQPQHF. Full variable domain (rest looked up from reference TRBV5-6 and TRBJ1-5): DAGVTQSPTHLIKTRGQQVTLRCSPKSGHDTVSWYQQALGQGPQFIFQYYEEEERQRGNFPDRFSGHQFPNYSSELNVNALLLGDSALYLCASSPGTGGWGQPQHFGDGTRLSIL.

The V and J genes are TRBV6-6 and TRBJ2-4; 8 nucleotides align to TRBD1. Trimming removed 3 bases from V and 8 bases from J; junction bases left unmatched: 6. The CDR3 covers 14 residues. The germline V gene encodes CDR1 MNHNY and CDR2 SVGAGI (reference sequence). CDR3 sequence reads: CASSYRTGRDIQYF. The CDR3 bases are TGTGCCAGCAGTTATCGGACAGGGCGGGACATTCAGTACTTC.

The chain joins TRBV29-1 to TRBJ2-7; TRBD2 matches at 7 bases. CDR1 is SQVTM and CDR2 is ANQGSEA in the germline V gene. The CDR3 is 13 amino acids. Unmatched junction bases numbered 6, after V lost 7 bases and J lost 0 bases. CDR3 coding DNA: TGCAGCGCCCTCAGCGGGAACTCCTACGAGCAGTACTTC. Translated: CSALSGNSYEQYF.

This CDR3 is CASSQVVGGGETQYF. Written as DNA, the CDR3 is TGTGCCAGCAGCCAAGTGGTGGGAGGAGGGGAGACCCAGTACTTC. The chain is built from TRBV4-2 and TRBJ2-5; a possible D gene is TRBD2 (6 bases). V was clipped by 1 base and J by 5 bases, with 14 bases between them. The CDR3 spans 15 residues. Germline V lookup: CDR1 LGHNA, CDR2 YNFKEQ.

The chain uses TRBV6-1 and TRBJ1-2, with unresolved D. The CDR3 loop spans 13 amino acids. The germline V gene encodes CDR1 MNHNS and CDR2 SASEGT. V dropped 1 base and J dropped 8 bases, with 11 bases sitting between them. In nucleotides, the CDR3 is TGTGCCAGCAGTGAAGGCGGGAGCGTGGGCTACACCTTC. Translation gives CASSEGGSVGYTF.

This clone was seen only a few times. A read error may produce the germline difference seen at one junction end. The chain has TRBV4-2 and TRBJ2-2, with 7 bases identical to TRBD2. The CDR3 extends over 19 amino acids. Per germline, CDR1 LGHNA and CDR2 YNFKEQ. The CDR3 region is CASNQEVSRAGQNTGELFF. CDR3 in DNA: TGTGCCAGCAACCAAGAAGTATCAAGAGCGGGGCAGAACACCGGGGAGCTGTTTTTT.